This passage covers 20 T cell receptor beta chains from one sample sequenced in a study of post-analysis software for immune sequencing data. Study-level points and caveats: TRBV segments more frequent in patients than in controls numbered several and included TRBV5-6, TRBV5-1 and TRBV20-1.

Antigens for these TCRs are unknown. The authors incorporated unique molecular identifiers into the TCR beta cDNA libraries. TCRdb analysed the PCR reads with MiXCR anew, one entry per CDR3 protein. The sample carries 700,000 to 800,000 distinct CDR3 sequences, just under 30% recorded once. The source material was blood. Receptor source: a girl between 5 and 17 years old with multiple sclerosis.

This clonotype was picked up one time. The germline gene is not matched at one end of the junction; a read error may be the cause. This chain connects TRBV11-2 to TRBJ1-2; D not resolved. Per the germline V gene, CDR1 is SGHAT and CDR2 is FQNNGV. The CDR3 sequence is 12 residues long. The CDR3 loop is CASRLDHYGYTF. In nucleotides, the CDR3 is TGTGCCAGCCGCTTAGATCATTATGGCTACACCTTC.

This clonotype was seen only a few times. The chain employs TRBV12-3 or TRBV12-4 and TRBJ2-3; D is perhaps TRBD1 or TRBD2 (7 bases each). V dropped 0 bases and J dropped 6 bases, with 13 bases sitting between them. This CDR3 has 15 residues. CDR3 sequence (DNA): TGTGCCAGCAGTTTAGCTTGGCAGGGGGGGGATACGCAGTATTTT. Translated, it gives CASSLAWQGGDTQYF.

In this sample, this clonotype turned up a few times. This chain joins TRBV11-2 and TRBJ2-6; D call uncertain. This CDR3 has 17 amino acids. V was cut by 2 bases and J by 0 bases, with 11 bases left in between. Germline CDR1 and CDR2: SGHAT and FQNNGV. CDR3: CASSLSGQFSGANVLTF. CDR3 sequence (DNA): TGTGCCAGCAGCTTAAGTGGTCAATTCTCTGGGGCCAACGTCCTGACTTTC.

The CDR3 nucleotides are TGTGCCACCAGTGATTTGAGGGGAGCCTACAATGAGCAGTTCTTC. It specifies CATSDLRGAYNEQFF. The chain combines TRBV24-1 with TRBJ2-1; D possibly matches TRBD1 or TRBD2 (5 bases each). The CDR3 loop spans 15 amino acids. Per germline, CDR1 KGHDR and CDR2 SFDVKD. The germline V and J ends were trimmed by 0 bases and 2 bases, with 7 bases remaining between them.

The genes are TRBV4-3 and TRBJ2-1; 13 positions agree with TRBD2. CDR3 length: 14 amino acids. After removal of 4 bases from V and 10 bases from J, the junction contained 4 bases not matched to a gene. Germline assignment: CDR1 LGHNA and CDR2 YSLEER. The CDR3 DNA reads TGCGCCAGCAGCCCACTAGCGGGAGGGAGCGAGCAGTTCTTC. Its protein is CASSPLAGGSEQFF.

In this sample, this clonotype turned up a few times. The chain has TRBV27 and TRBJ2-1, with D unclear. CDR1 MNHEY and CDR2 SMNVEV come from the germline V gene (reference sequence). This CDR3 spans 14 amino acids. V was pared by 5 bases and J by 13 bases, with 21 bases between. CDR3 nucleotide sequence: TGTGCCAGCAGTCCCCCGGGTAGAATGGAGAATCAGTTCTTC. It is translated as CASSPPGRMENQFF.

The chain carries TRBV2 and TRBJ1-5; 11 bases are a match to TRBD1. The CDR3 consists of 18 residues. CDR1 and CDR2 (germline): SNHLY, FYNNEI. The junction had 9 bases not matched to a gene; V was cut back by 1 base and J by 4 bases. The chain's CDR3 is CASSEGGTGGIWNQPQHF. CDR3 sequence (DNA): TGTGCCAGCAGTGAAGGGGGGACAGGGGGTATATGGAATCAGCCCCAGCATTTT.

The chain is built from TRBV29-1 and TRBJ1-1; D not certain. Germline CDR1 is SQVTM and CDR2 is ANQGSEA. The CDR3 is 14 residues long. The V end was cut by 2 bases, the J end by 1 base, with 11 bases between. The CDR3: CSVEPRTGNTEAFF. In DNA, the CDR3 is TGCAGCGTTGAACCCCGGACTGGGAACACTGAAGCTTTCTTT.

There are a few counts of this clonotype. The chain carries TRBV4-2 and TRBJ2-4; 8 bases line up with TRBD2. V shed 0 bases and J 13 bases; nucleotides not matched to a gene: 14. Looked up from germline, CDR1 is LGHNA and CDR2 is YNFKEQ. The CDR3 extends over 16 amino acids. The CDR3 is CASSQDPAGASAAQYF. CDR3 DNA: TGTGCCAGCAGCCAAGATCCAGCGGGGGCCTCTGCAGCCCAGTACTTC.

The chain recombines TRBV12-3 or TRBV12-4 with TRBJ2-3; 9 bases map to TRBD2. The trim removed 1 base at V and 6 bases at J, leaving 14 bases unmatched. The CDR3 is 18 residues long. The CDR3 coding sequence is TGTGCCAGCAGTTTAGAAATCCTGGGGGCGGGAGGGCCGGATACGCAGTATTTT. This codes for CASSLEILGAGGPDTQYF.

The rearrangement uses TRBV7-2 and TRBJ2-1; D may be TRBD1 or TRBD2 (5 bases each). V gave up 4 bases and J gave up 7 bases, with 11 bases separating them. This CDR3 contains 13 residues. Germline V CDR1 and CDR2: SGHTA, FQGNSA. As DNA, the CDR3 is TGTGCCAGCAGCTCCCATTGGGGGAATGAGCAGTTCTTC. It encodes CASSSHWGNEQFF.

This clonotype appeared a few times. V is TRBV29-1 and J is TRBJ1-5; D unresolved. Per the germline V gene, CDR1 is SQVTM and CDR2 is ANQGSEA. The CDR3 has 12 residues. Deletions cut 4 bases from V and 6 bases from J, with 10 bases between. CDR3 amino acids: CSVGRLGQPQHF. Here the CDR3 DNA reads TGCAGCGTTGGCAGGTTGGGTCAGCCCCAGCATTTT.

This clonotype was recorded at least ten times. The chain has TRBV6-5 and TRBJ2-1; TRBD1 is a possible D gene (9 bases). The germline CDR1 and CDR2 sequences are MNHEY and SVGAGI. The CDR3 loop spans 15 amino acids. Trimming left V 6 bases short and J 4 bases short, with 16 bases between. The DNA for the CDR3 is TGTGCCAGCAGCTTAGCGGGACAGGGTTACAATGAGCAGTTCTTC. Protein sequence: CASSLAGQGYNEQFF.

This clonotype has just a few counts. The genes are TRBV10-1 and TRBJ2-3, with a weak D call TRBD2 (6 bases). In germline, CDR1 is WNHNN, CDR2 SYGVQD (reference sequence). There are 16 residues in the CDR3. Trimming took 2 bases from V and 4 from J, leaving 16 bases between them. The CDR3 nucleotides are TGCGCCAGCAGTGAGGGGACTCAAACGGAGGCAGATACGCAGTATTTT. This sequence encodes CASSEGTQTEADTQYF.

This clonotype appeared a few times. This chain connects TRBV6-1 to TRBJ2-5; D could derive from TRBD1 or TRBD2 (5 bases each). V was shortened by 2 bases and J by 4 bases, with 17 bases between the two germline ends. This CDR3 is 16 amino acids long. Germline V gene lookup returns CDR1 MNHNS and CDR2 SASEGT. CDR3 residues: CASSERGWGLRETQYF. CDR3 coding DNA: TGTGCCAGCAGTGAAAGAGGGTGGGGGTTAAGAGAGACCCAGTACTTC.

This rearrangement joins TRBV15 to TRBJ2-7; 10 bases agree with TRBD1. The V and J ends lost 0 bases and 7 bases, in that order; junction bases with no gene match: 6. Looked up from germline, CDR1 is LNHNV and CDR2 is YYDKDF (reference sequence). The length of the CDR3 is 15 residues. CDR3 bases: TGTGCCACCAGCAGAGATGGGACAGGGGACGGTGAGCAGTACTTC. Encoded protein: CATSRDGTGDGEQYF.

Written as DNA, the CDR3 is TGCGCCAGCAGCAGGGACACAGACCTCAATGAGCAGTTCTTC. Translation gives CASSRDTDLNEQFF. V usage is TRBV5-1 and J usage is TRBJ2-1; D may be TRBD1 (6 bases). The CDR3 covers 14 residues. Germline V CDR1 and CDR2: SGHRS, YFSETQ. V was shortened by 4 bases and J by 6 bases, with 14 bases between the two germline ends.

This clonotype was picked up many times. This sequence joins TRBV20-1 and TRBJ2-7; TRBD2 might be the D (5 bases). Trimming left V 0 bases short and J 0 bases short, with 15 bases between. The CDR3 has 16 amino acids. Germline CDR1 and CDR2: DFQATT and SNEGSKA (reference sequence). The CDR3 nucleotides read TGCAGTGCTAGAGATCTGGGCGGGCGAAGCTCCTACGAGCAGTACTTC. Translating gives CSARDLGGRSSYEQYF.

This chain connects TRBV5-1 to TRBJ2-1; no clear D gene. The V gene lost 2 bases and the J gene lost 1 base, with 13 bases spanning the gap. The germline V gene encodes CDR1 SGHRS and CDR2 YFSETQ. The CDR3 is 16 residues long. In DNA, the CDR3 is TGCGCCAGCAGCTTATTAACCTTTAGTTCCTACAATGAGCAGTTCTTC. It codes for CASSLLTFSSYNEQFF.

This clonotype was found once. Compared with germline, one end of the junction differs, possibly owing to a read error. V is TRBV25-1 and J is TRBJ2-1, with D perhaps assigned TRBD1 or TRBD2 (5 bases each). This CDR3 is 18 amino acids long. The V gene's germline CDR1 is MGHDK and CDR2 SYGVNS. CDR3 sequence reads: CASSELSNRPGPSNAQFF. In DNA, the CDR3 is TGTGCCAGCAGTGAATTGTCGAACCGTCCGGGGCCTAGCAATGCGCAGTTCTTC.